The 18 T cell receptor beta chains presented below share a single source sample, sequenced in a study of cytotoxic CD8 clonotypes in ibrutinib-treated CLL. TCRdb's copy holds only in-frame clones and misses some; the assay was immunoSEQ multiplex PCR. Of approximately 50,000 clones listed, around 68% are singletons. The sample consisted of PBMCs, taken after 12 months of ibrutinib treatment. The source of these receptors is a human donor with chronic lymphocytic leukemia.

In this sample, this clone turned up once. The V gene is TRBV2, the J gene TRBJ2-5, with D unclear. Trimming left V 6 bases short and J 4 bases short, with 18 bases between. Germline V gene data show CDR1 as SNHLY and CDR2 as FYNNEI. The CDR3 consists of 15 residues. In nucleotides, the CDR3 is TGTGCCAGCAGCAACCAGGTCCCCCCGGGAGAGACCCAGTACTTC. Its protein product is CASSNQVPPGETQYF.

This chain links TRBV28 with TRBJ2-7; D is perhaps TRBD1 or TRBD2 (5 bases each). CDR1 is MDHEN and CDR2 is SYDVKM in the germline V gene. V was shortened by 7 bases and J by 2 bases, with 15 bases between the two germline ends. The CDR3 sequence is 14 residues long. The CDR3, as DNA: TGTGCCAGCACTCCCCTCGGGGCAACCTACGAGCAGTACTTC. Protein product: CASTPLGATYEQYF.

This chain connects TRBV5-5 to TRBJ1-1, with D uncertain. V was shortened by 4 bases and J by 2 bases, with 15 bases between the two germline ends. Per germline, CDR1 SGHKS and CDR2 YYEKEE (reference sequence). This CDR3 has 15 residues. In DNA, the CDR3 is TGTGCCAGCAGCCCCGAGGAGACATTCAACACTGAAGCTTTCTTT. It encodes CASSPEETFNTEAFF. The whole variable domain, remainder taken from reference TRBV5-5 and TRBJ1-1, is DAGVTQSPTHLIKTRGQQVTLRCSPISGHKSVSWYQQVLGQGPQFIFQYYEKEERGRGNFPDRFSARQFPNYSSELNVNALLLGDSALYLCASSPEETFNTEAFFGQGTRLTVV.

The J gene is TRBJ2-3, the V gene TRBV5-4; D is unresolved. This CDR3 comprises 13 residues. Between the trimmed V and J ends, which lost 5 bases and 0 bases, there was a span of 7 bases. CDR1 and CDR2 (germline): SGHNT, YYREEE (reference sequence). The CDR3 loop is CASSLTSTDTQYF. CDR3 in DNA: TGTGCCAGCAGTCTCACCAGCACAGATACGCAGTATTTT.

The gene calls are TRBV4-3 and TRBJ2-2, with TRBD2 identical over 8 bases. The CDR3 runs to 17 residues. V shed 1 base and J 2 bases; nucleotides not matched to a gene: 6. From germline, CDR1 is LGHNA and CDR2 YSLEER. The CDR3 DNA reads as TGCGCCAGCAGCCAAGGAACGGGAGGGTTAAACACCGGGGAGCTGTTTTTT. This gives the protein CASSQGTGGLNTGELFF.

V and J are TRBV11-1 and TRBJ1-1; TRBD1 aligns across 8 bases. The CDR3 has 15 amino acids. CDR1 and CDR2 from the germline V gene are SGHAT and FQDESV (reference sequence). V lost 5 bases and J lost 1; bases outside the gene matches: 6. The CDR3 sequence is CASSPAGQENTEAFF. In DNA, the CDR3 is TGTGCCAGCAGCCCCGCGGGACAGGAGAACACTGAAGCTTTCTTT.

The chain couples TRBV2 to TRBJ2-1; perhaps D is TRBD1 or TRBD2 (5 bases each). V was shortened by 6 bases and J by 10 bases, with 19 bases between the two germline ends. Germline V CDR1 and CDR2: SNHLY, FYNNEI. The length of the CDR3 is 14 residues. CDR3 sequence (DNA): TGTGCCAGCAGCGCCGATGGGACGGATGAAGAGCAGTTCTTC. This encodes CASSADGTDEEQFF. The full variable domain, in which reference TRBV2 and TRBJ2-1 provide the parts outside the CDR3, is EPEVTQTPSHQVTQMGQEVILRCVPISNHLYFYWYRQILGQKVEFLVSFYNNEISEKSEIFDDQFSVERPDGSNFTLKIRSTKLEDSAMYFCASSADGTDEEQFFGPGTRLTVL.

The CDR3 is CASSLKSEQYF. The CDR3 nucleotides read TGTGCCAGCAGCTTGAAGTCCGAGCAGTACTTC. The rearrangement joins TRBV5-6 to TRBJ2-7; D gene ambiguous. The length of the CDR3 is 11 residues. CDR1 is SGHDT and CDR2 is YYEEEE in the germline V gene. V lost 1 base and J lost 6, with 5 bases in between.

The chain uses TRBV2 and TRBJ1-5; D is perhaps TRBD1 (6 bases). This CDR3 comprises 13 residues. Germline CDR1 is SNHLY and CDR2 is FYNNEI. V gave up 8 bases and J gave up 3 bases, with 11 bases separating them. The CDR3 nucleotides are TGTGCCAGCGGAGGACAGTACAATCAGCCCCAGCATTTT. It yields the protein CASGGQYNQPQHF.

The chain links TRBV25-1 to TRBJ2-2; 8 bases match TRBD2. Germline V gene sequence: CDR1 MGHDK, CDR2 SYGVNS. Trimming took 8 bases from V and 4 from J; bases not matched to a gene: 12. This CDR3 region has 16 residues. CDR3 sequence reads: CASGRRGGAGTGELFF. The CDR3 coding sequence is TGTGCCAGCGGCCGCCGGGGGGGAGCAGGCACCGGGGAGCTGTTTTTT.

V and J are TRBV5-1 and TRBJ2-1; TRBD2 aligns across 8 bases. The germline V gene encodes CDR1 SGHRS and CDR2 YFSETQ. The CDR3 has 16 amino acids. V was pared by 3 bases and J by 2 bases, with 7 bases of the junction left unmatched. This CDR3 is CASSSSGTRTYNEQFF. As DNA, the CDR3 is TGCGCCAGCAGCTCCTCCGGGACTAGAACCTACAATGAGCAGTTCTTC. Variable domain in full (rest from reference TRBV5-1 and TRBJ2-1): KAGVTQTPRYLIKTRGQQVTLSCSPISGHRSVSWYQQTPGQGLQFLFEYFSETQRNKGNFPGRFSGRQFSNSRSEMNVSTLELGDSALYLCASSSSGTRTYNEQFFGPGTRLTVL.

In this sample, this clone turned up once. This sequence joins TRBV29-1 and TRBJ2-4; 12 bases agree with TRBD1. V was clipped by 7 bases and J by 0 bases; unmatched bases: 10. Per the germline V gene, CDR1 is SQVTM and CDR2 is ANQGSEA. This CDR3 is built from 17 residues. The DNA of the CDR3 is TGCAGCGCAGGGACAGGGGGCGCCCCCCTAGCCAAAAACATTCAGTACTTC. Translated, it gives CSAGTGGAPLAKNIQYF.

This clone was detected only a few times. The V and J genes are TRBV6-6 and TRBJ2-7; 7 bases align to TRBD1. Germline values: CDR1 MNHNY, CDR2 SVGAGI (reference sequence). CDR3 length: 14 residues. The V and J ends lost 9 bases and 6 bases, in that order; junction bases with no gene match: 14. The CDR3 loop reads CASSTPTGYSEQYF. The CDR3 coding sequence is TGTGCCAGTTCGACCCCGACAGGGTATAGCGAGCAGTACTTC.

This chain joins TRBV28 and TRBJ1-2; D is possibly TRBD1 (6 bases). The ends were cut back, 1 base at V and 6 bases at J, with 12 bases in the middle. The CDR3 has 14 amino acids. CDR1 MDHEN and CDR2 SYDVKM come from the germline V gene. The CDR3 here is CASSLFEAGDGYTF. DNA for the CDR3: TGTGCCAGCAGTTTATTTGAGGCAGGGGATGGCTACACCTTC.

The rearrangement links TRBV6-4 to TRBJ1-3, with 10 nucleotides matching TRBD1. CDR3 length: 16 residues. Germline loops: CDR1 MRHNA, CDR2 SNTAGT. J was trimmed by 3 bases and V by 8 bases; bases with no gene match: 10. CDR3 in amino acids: CASWGQGKLGGNTIYF. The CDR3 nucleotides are TGTGCCAGCTGGGGACAGGGGAAGTTGGGTGGAAACACCATATATTTT.

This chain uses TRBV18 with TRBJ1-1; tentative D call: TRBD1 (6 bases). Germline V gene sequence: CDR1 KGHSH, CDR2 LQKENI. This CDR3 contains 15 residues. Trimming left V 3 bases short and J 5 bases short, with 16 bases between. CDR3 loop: CASSPQLQGRTEAFF. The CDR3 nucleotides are TGTGCCAGCTCACCCCAATTACAGGGCAGAACTGAAGCTTTCTTT.

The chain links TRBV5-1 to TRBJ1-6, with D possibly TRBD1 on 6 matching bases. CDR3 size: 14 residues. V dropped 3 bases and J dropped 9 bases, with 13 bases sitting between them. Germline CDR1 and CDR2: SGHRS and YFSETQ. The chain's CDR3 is CASSSGDGASPLHF. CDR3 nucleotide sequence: TGCGCCAGCAGCTCAGGGGACGGGGCTTCACCCCTCCACTTT. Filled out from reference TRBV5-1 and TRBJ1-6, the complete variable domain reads KAGVTQTPRYLIKTRGQQVTLSCSPISGHRSVSWYQQTPGQGLQFLFEYFSETQRNKGNFPGRFSGRQFSNSRSEMNVSTLELGDSALYLCASSSGDGASPLHFGNGTRLTVT.

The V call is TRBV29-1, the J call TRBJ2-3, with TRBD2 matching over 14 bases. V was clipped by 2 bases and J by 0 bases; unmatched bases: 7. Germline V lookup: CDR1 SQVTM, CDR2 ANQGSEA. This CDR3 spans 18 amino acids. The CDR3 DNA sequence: TGCAGCGTTGAAAGACTAGCGGGAGGGTCGATCAGCACAGATACGCAGTATTTT. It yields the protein CSVERLAGGSISTDTQYF.